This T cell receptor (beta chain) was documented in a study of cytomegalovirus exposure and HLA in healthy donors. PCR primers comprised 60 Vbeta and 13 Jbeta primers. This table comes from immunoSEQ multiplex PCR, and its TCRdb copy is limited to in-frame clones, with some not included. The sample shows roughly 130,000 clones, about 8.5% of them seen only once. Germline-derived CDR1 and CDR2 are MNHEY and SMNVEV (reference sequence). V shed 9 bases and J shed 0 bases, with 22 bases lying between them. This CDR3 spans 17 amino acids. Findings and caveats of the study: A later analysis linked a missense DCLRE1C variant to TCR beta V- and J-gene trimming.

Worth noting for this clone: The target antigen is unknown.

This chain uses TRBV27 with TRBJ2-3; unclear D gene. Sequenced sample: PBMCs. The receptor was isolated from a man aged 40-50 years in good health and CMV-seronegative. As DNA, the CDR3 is TGTGCCAGTAAATTCTCCTCTGTGAGCCCTAGCACAGATACGCAGTATTTT. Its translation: CASKFSSVSPSTDTQYF.